The T cell receptor beta chain under discussion was sequenced for a study of T cells in Graves' hyperthyroidism and ophthalmopathy. A patient was excluded if there was uncontrolled infection, other autoimmune disease, pregnancy or lactation. Amplification of TCR beta CDR3 regions used RNA as the template. Using the HTBI primer set, a first-round RT-PCR was run on the TCR CDR3. From the multiplex PCR reads, TCRdb called clonotypes with MiXCR, one entry per CDR3 protein. The repertoire holds over 700,000 distinct CDR3 sequences, with around a third as singletons. With 5 bases clipped from V and 0 bases from J, the junction kept 9 bases outside the gene matches. The CDR3 runs to 17 residues. The germline gives CDR1 MNHNS, CDR2 SASEGT.

This chain joins TRBV6-1 and TRBJ1-1; 10 bases line up with TRBD1. The TCR comes from a woman in her 40s with Graves' hyperthyroidism. The material sequenced was blood. The CDR3 region has the DNA TGTGCCAGCAGTCAACCGGGACAGGGGCTTCTGAACACTGAAGCTTTCTTT. Translation: CASSQPGQGLLNTEAFF.